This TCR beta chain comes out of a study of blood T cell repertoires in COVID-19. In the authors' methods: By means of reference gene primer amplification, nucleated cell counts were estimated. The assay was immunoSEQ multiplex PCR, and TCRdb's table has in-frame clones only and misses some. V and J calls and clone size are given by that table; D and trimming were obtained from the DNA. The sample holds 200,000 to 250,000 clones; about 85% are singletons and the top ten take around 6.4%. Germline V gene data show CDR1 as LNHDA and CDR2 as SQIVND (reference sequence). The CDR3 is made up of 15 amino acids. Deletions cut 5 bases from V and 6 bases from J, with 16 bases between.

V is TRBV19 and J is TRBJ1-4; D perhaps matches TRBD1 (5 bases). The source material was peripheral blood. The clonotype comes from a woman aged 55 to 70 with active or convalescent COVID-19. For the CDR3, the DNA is TGTGCCAGTAGTGAAAATTCAGGAGGGGATGAAAAACTGTTTTTT. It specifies CASSENSGGDEKLFF.